The present T cell receptor (beta chain) was sequenced within a study of OX40 agonist ivuxolimab in advanced cancers. Germline V gene data show CDR1 as ENHRY and CDR2 as SYGVKD. This CDR3 has 16 residues. Trimming took off 10 bases at V and 5 bases at J, with 24 bases between the two ends. Blood was sampled at baseline, cycle 4 day 1, and cycle 7 day 1. Method: immunoSEQ multiplex PCR; TCRdb's copy keeps in-frame clones and lacks some. The data contain tens of thousands of clones, 65% to 90% of them singletons. The TCR sequence derives from an adult with an advanced solid tumor such as melanoma, head and neck, liver or kidney cancer. Source: CD4+ or CD8+ T cells sorted from blood, taken in a trial of the OX40 agonist ivuxolimab. V usage is TRBV10-3 and J usage is TRBJ2-1; D might be TRBD1 or TRBD2, each matching 5 bases. CDR3 bases: TGTGCCACCCTGCGTCAAGGGATGGGGGACCACAATGAGCAGTTCTTC. As protein: CATLRQGMGDHNEQFF.